This is a list of T cell receptor beta chains from one sample in a study of cytomegalovirus exposure and HLA in healthy donors. Measured with immunoSEQ multiplex PCR; TCRdb has only the in-frame clones, and not every one. The sample consists of about 160,000 clones, 65% to 85% of them appearing once. Sequences were obtained from PBMCs. All receptors come from a woman aged 18-29 years in good health and CMV-seronegative. Both conserved end residues are part of each CDR3. Fields, in order: CDR3 protein, CDR3 DNA, clone size, CDR3 length, J gene, V gene, D gene. The D gene is left open where the match is weak. Size values are once, few and many counts, or a class for expanded clones, and some rows have none.

CASSFDRNTEAFF,TGTGCCAGCAGTTTTGACAGGAACACTGAAGCTTTCTTT,.,13,TRBJ1-1,TRBV5-5,.
CASSSTGGAYYGYTF,TGTGCCAGCAGTTCCACAGGGGGCGCTTACTATGGCTACACCTTC,.,15,TRBJ1-2,TRBV6-1,TRBD1
CASSSGTGGREQYF,TGCGCCAGCAGCTCCGGGACAGGGGGACGCGAGCAGTACTTC,.,14,TRBJ2-7,TRBV5-1,TRBD1
CASSPAEGARNQPQHF,TGTGCCAGCAGTCCCGCGGAGGGGGCAAGAAATCAGCCCCAGCATTTT,once,16,TRBJ1-5,TRBV27,TRBD1
CASRFSGGASNEQFF,TGTGCCAGCAGATTCAGCGGGGGGGCCTCCAATGAGCAGTTCTTC,.,15,TRBJ2-1,TRBV27,TRBD2
CASSSSTSGGPRWELFF,TGTGCCAGCAGCTCCTCGACTAGCGGGGGCCCCAGATGGGAGCTGTTTTTT,.,17,TRBJ2-2,TRBV5-6,TRBD2
CASSHPRGTDTQYF,TGTGCCAGCAGCCACCCCAGGGGCACAGATACGCAGTATTTT,.,14,TRBJ2-3,TRBV14,.
CASSAGLIQETQYF,TGTGCCAGCAGCGCGGGACTGATCCAAGAGACCCAGTACTTC,few,14,TRBJ2-5,TRBV7-6,.
CATSSARRGGTQLYF,TGTGCCACCAGCAGCGCCCGACGGGGGGGCACTCAATTGTACTTC,.,15,TRBJ2-5,TRBV15,TRBD2
CASSQAADTQYF,TGTGCCAGTTCACAGGCGGCCGATACGCAGTATTTT,.,12,TRBJ2-3,TRBV6-1,.
CASSDNRQAVRGGGYTF,TGTGCCAGCAGCGACAATCGACAGGCTGTCAGAGGGGGTGGCTACACCTTC,.,17,TRBJ1-2,TRBV2,.
CASSLGFEGRDTQYF,TGTGCCAGCAGCTTGGGTTTCGAGGGAAGGGATACGCAGTATTTT,.,15,TRBJ2-3,TRBV5-8,.
CAWSGGANQPQHF,TGTGCCTGGAGCGGAGGGGCAAATCAGCCCCAGCATTTT,.,13,TRBJ1-5,TRBV30,.
CASSAPGESQPQHF,TGTGCCAGCAGTGCCCCGGGAGAGAGTCAGCCCCAGCATTTT,.,14,TRBJ1-5,TRBV6-1,.
CASSGIDNPTYEQYF,TGTGCCAGCAGTGGGATAGACAATCCGACCTACGAGCAGTACTTC,.,15,TRBJ2-7,TRBV6-1,.
CASSRGLAGGTDTQYF,TGTGCCAGCAGCCGCGGTCTAGCGGGGGGCACAGATACGCAGTATTTT,.,16,TRBJ2-3,TRBV7-9,TRBD2
CASSGETVYGYTF,TGTGCCAGCAGTGGCGAGACAGTCTATGGCTACACCTTC,.,13,TRBJ1-2,TRBV2,.
CASSGSGHGYTF,TGTGCCAGCAGTGGAAGTGGGCATGGCTACACCTTC,.,12,TRBJ1-2,TRBV6-1,.
CASRPRGGLAGGGEQFF,TGTGCCAGCAGACCTCGGGGGGGACTAGCGGGGGGTGGTGAGCAGTTCTTC,.,17,TRBJ2-1,TRBV7-9,TRBD2
CASSSTTLGGELFF,TGTGCCAGCAGCTCGACTACGTTGGGCGGGGAGCTGTTTTTT,.,14,TRBJ2-2,TRBV5-4,.
CASSLPSNYGYTF,TGTGCCAGCAGCTTACCGTCTAACTATGGCTACACCTTC,.,13,TRBJ1-2,TRBV7-9,.
CASSPNDRVENEQFF,TGTGCCAGCAGCCCTAACGACAGGGTAGAGAATGAGCAGTTCTTC,once,15,TRBJ2-1,TRBV5-5,TRBD1
CASSRDRGLTDTQYF,TGTGCTAGCAGTCGGGACAGGGGCCTCACAGATACGCAGTATTTT,.,15,TRBJ2-3,TRBV7-7,TRBD1
CASRPTGDTDTQYF,TGTGCCAGCAGACCAACAGGGGACACAGATACGCAGTATTTT,once,14,TRBJ2-3,TRBV6-1,TRBD1
CASSQDEGTYEQYF,TGCGCCAGCAGCCAAGATGAGGGAACCTACGAGCAGTACTTC,.,14,TRBJ2-7,TRBV4-1,.
CASSLGGARAKNIQYF,TGTGCCAGCAGCTTGGGGGGCGCGAGAGCCAAAAACATTCAGTACTTC,.,16,TRBJ2-4,TRBV5-8,.
CASSETPWTGNTIYF,TGTGCCAGCAGTGAAACCCCCTGGACAGGAAACACCATATATTTT,.,15,TRBJ1-3,TRBV2,.
CASSLLSGVIAESEAFF,TGCGCCAGCAGCTTGTTATCAGGGGTGATAGCCGAGTCTGAAGCTTTCTTT,.,17,TRBJ1-1,TRBV5-1,.
CASRLQRSEAFF,TGTGCCAGCAGACTCCAGCGCTCTGAAGCTTTCTTT,.,12,TRBJ1-1,TRBV6-6,.
CASSLDRAETQYF,TGTGCCAGCAGCCTCGACAGGGCGGAGACCCAGTACTTC,.,13,TRBJ2-5,TRBV11-3,TRBD1
CASSPLGTENTEAFF,TGTGCCAGCTCACCACTGGGCACGGAGAACACTGAAGCTTTCTTT,.,15,TRBJ1-1,TRBV18,.
CATTSAGAGDTQYF,TGTGCCACCACCTCGGCGGGGGCGGGAGATACGCAGTATTTT,.,14,TRBJ2-3,TRBV6-5,.
CASSLGGVTEAFF,TGTGCCAGCAGCTTGGGGGGGGTCACTGAAGCTTTCTTT,few,13,TRBJ1-1,TRBV5-6,.
CASSPSGGAAGFYGYTF,TGTGCCAGCAGCCCCTCGGGTGGGGCAGCAGGCTTCTATGGCTACACCTTC,.,17,TRBJ1-2,TRBV9,.
CASSGRTGISGANVLTF,TGTGCCAGCAGCGGTCGGACAGGAATCTCTGGGGCCAACGTCCTGACTTTC,.,17,TRBJ2-6,TRBV11-3,TRBD1
CASSLGGTGGYEQYF,TGTGCCAGCAGCTTAGGAGGCACAGGGGGCTACGAGCAGTACTTC,.,15,TRBJ2-7,TRBV7-8,TRBD1
CASSPSATYEQYF,TGTGCCAGCTCACCCTCCGCTACCTACGAGCAGTACTTC,few,13,TRBJ2-7,TRBV18,.
CASSLDYQSYEQYF,TGTGCCAGCAGCTTAGACTACCAATCCTACGAGCAGTACTTC,once,14,TRBJ2-7,TRBV11-2,.
CASSLAGGGSNQPQHF,TGTGCCAGCAGCTTAGCCGGTGGGGGGTCCAATCAGCCCCAGCATTTT,once,16,TRBJ1-5,TRBV7-2,.
CASSERGGKETQYF,TGTGCCAGCAGCGAACGGGGGGGGAAAGAGACCCAGTACTTC,.,14,TRBJ2-5,TRBV5-4,TRBD2
CSGVGRGPHNEQFF,TGCAGCGGGGTCGGCAGGGGGCCCCACAATGAGCAGTTCTTC,once,14,TRBJ2-1,TRBV29-1,TRBD1
CASSLNGMAGAYGEQFF,TGCGCCAGCAGCTTGAACGGAATGGCAGGGGCGTACGGTGAGCAGTTCTTC,.,17,TRBJ2-1,TRBV5-1,.
CASSFYRSGAEQYF,TGTGCCAGCAGCTTCTACCGATCTGGGGCCGAGCAGTACTTC,.,14,TRBJ2-7,TRBV7-2,.
CASSQTPQPQHF,TGTGCCAGCAGCCAGACTCCCCAGCCCCAGCATTTT,.,12,TRBJ1-5,TRBV7-9,.
CASSAALGYTF,TGTGCCAGCAGTGCCGCACTCGGCTACACCTTC,.,11,TRBJ1-2,TRBV27,.
CASSLAGGEGGNTIYF,TGTGCCAGCAGCTTGGCAGGGGGAGAAGGAGGAAACACCATATATTTT,.,16,TRBJ1-3,TRBV5-6,TRBD1
CASRGRGREKLFF,TGTGCCAGCAGGGGCAGGGGACGCGAAAAACTGTTTTTT,.,13,TRBJ1-4,TRBV27,.
CASSSGGATNEKLFF,TGTGCCAGCAGCTCGGGGGGGGCAACTAATGAAAAACTGTTTTTT,.,15,TRBJ1-4,TRBV11-2,.
CASRPGTVIDGYTF,TGTGCCAGCAGACCCGGGACAGTGATCGATGGCTACACCTTC,.,14,TRBJ1-2,TRBV16,TRBD1
CASSVFGRDGGYTF,TGTGCCAGCAGTGTCTTCGGGAGGGATGGAGGCTACACCTTC,.,14,TRBJ1-2,TRBV6-1,.
CASSLSGTGSYEQYF,TGTGCCAGCAGTCTCTCCGGGACAGGGTCCTACGAGCAGTACTTC,.,15,TRBJ2-7,TRBV6-6,TRBD1
CAISVEASTDTQYF,TGTGCCATCAGTGTTGAGGCAAGCACAGATACGCAGTATTTT,.,14,TRBJ2-3,TRBV10-3,.
CAWSPPRGGPQETQYF,TGTGCCTGGAGTCCTCCCCGAGGAGGACCTCAAGAGACCCAGTACTTC,.,16,TRBJ2-5,TRBV30,.
CASSLRWDTQYF,TGTGCCAGCAGTTTACGGTGGGATACGCAGTATTTT,.,12,TRBJ2-3,TRBV28,.
CASSMRTHGTEAFF,TGTGCCAGTAGTATGAGAACCCACGGCACTGAAGCTTTCTTT,once,14,TRBJ1-1,TRBV19,.
CASRELTGGGGYTF,TGTGCCAGCAGAGAACTAACAGGGGGCGGGGGCTACACCTTC,.,14,TRBJ1-2,TRBV9,TRBD1
CASKTRGGHNIQYF,TGTGCCAGCAAGACCCGGGGGGGTCACAACATTCAGTACTTC,.,14,TRBJ2-4,TRBV2,TRBD2
CASSLGTGTGRSYEQYF,TGTGCCAGCTCACTTGGGACGGGGACAGGGCGGTCCTACGAGCAGTACTTC,.,17,TRBJ2-7,TRBV18,TRBD1
CASSLAGVTDTQYF,TGTGCCAGCAGTCTAGCGGGCGTCACAGATACGCAGTATTTT,.,14,TRBJ2-3,TRBV6-5,TRBD2